This T cell receptor beta chain was identified during a study of human T cells and chemical hapten exposure. Time point reported: patch test 2, 6 weeks after DPC sensitization. Treatment of the sample: therapeutic diphenylcyclopropenone sensitization with weekly scalp DPC. One entry per CDR3 protein, called by TCRdb with MiXCR from the RACE reads. The sample holds about 80,000 distinct CDR3 sequences, approximately 10% seen once. Deletions cut 8 bases from V and 0 bases from J, with 8 bases between. The CDR3 is 12 amino acids. The germline CDR1 and CDR2 sequences are SGHTA and FQGNSA. This clonotype was sampled from a man aged 18 to 29 with alopecia areata. Some clones in this sample may be carry-over from other donors' samples. The rearrangement links TRBV7-2 to TRBJ2-7; a weak D match, TRBD2 (6 bases). The material was whole blood, obtained in connection with sensitization to the hapten diphenylcyclopropenone (DPC). The CDR3 sequence is CASLGGSYEQYF. The CDR3 DNA reads as TGTGCCAGCCTGGGGGGCTCCTACGAGCAGTACTTC. The full variable domain, its missing parts supplied by reference TRBV7-2 and TRBJ2-7, is GAGVSQSPSNKVTEKGKDVELRCDPISGHTALYWYRQSLGQGLEFLIYFQGNSAPDKSGLPSDRFSAERTGGSVSTLTIQRTQQEDSAVYLCASLGGSYEQYFGPGTRLTVT.